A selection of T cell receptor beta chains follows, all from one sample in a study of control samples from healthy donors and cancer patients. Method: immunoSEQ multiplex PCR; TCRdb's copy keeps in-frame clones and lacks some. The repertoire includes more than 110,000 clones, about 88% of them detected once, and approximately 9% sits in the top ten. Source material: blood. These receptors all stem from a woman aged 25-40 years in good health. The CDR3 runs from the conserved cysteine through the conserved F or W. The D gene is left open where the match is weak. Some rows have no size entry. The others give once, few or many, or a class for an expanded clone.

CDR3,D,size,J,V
CASSEGIINTEAFF,.,.,TRBJ1-1,TRBV6-1
CASRLTGVDSYEQYF,TRBD1,.,TRBJ2-7,TRBV7-2
CASSLAGGTVVTYEQYF,.,.,TRBJ2-7,TRBV7-9
CASSLDRVGSETQYF,.,.,TRBJ2-5,TRBV11-2
CASSTKLAGASEQFF,TRBD2,.,TRBJ2-1,TRBV7-9
CATSGGRTDTQYF,.,once,TRBJ2-3,TRBV24-1
CASSYDAGVHNEQFF,.,.,TRBJ2-1,TRBV3-1/TRBV3-2
CASSQAPSAGGSYEQYF,TRBD2,.,TRBJ2-7,TRBV3-1/TRBV3-2
CASSLVGGAVRHDGYTF,.,.,TRBJ1-2,TRBV5-6
CASSLTLGTPYEQYF,.,.,TRBJ2-7,TRBV11-2
CASSASGGIGSGELFF,.,.,TRBJ2-2,TRBV5-6
CAWSMLAGGKETQYF,TRBD2,.,TRBJ2-5,TRBV30
CASSYSRGAYEQYF,TRBD2,.,TRBJ2-7,TRBV6-6
CAWSLANTGELFF,.,once,TRBJ2-2,TRBV30
CASSKRYVTGQRGLFF,.,.,TRBJ1-4,TRBV21-1
CASSLSAFGTGELFF,.,few,TRBJ2-2,TRBV7-2
CASSLRAEYSNQPQHF,.,.,TRBJ1-5,TRBV5-5
CASSEYMGTETQYF,.,.,TRBJ2-5,TRBV25-1
CATSDWGGSADTQYF,TRBD2,.,TRBJ2-3,TRBV24-1
CASSLVTLAYEQYF,.,once,TRBJ2-7,TRBV7-2
CAWSKQGQGAGELFF,TRBD1,once,TRBJ2-2,TRBV30
CASRITLRQPQHF,.,once,TRBJ1-5,TRBV2
CATSRPGQPRRDSSYEQYF,.,.,TRBJ2-7,TRBV15
CASKLAGDADTQYF,TRBD2,.,TRBJ2-3,TRBV19
CASSQVEPLAGNTIYF,.,.,TRBJ1-3,TRBV3-1/TRBV3-2
CASSPWTGSATNEKLFF,.,few,TRBJ1-4,TRBV21-1
CASSIGDRGARGYTF,TRBD1,.,TRBJ1-2,TRBV19
CASSFGGDTQYF,.,.,TRBJ2-3,TRBV5-1